At least ten counts were recorded for the clone carrying this T cell receptor (beta chain). Its specificity is unknown. Described time point: newly diagnosed GD, antithyroid drugs for less than 3 months. PBMCs were the source of the RNA used for TCR sequencing. V was pared by 5 bases and J by 0 bases, with 14 bases between. The germline V gene has CDR1 SQVTM and CDR2 ANQGSEA. CDR3 length equals 15 residues. The sample comes from a study of regulatory T cells in long-lasting Graves disease. The study's findings and limits: When disease was persistent, TRBV28, TRBJ1-2 and TRBJ2-5 were the favored segments. Owing to a sample size that was small, accuracy may have been reduced.

Construction of the TCR beta libraries employed iRepertoire HTBI primers in conjunction with Arm-PCR of CDR3 regions. Via MiXCR, TCRdb re-called the multiplex PCR reads, giving one row per CDR3 protein. Among 500,000 to 700,000 distinct CDR3 sequences listed, 16% were seen once. The data were also submitted as part of a second study, on T cells in Graves' hyperthyroidism and ophthalmopathy. That paper adds: Every diagnosis used clinical symptoms, serum thyroxine and TRAb, thyroid ultrasound and orbital computed tomography. Model output signaled ophthalmopathy a median approximately 6.2 months ahead of onset.

The TCR comes from a woman aged 25 to 39 with Graves disease. The sample here was peripheral blood mononuclear cells (PBMCs), taken at new diagnosis, from a patient treated with antithyroid drugs. This chain uses TRBV29-1 with TRBJ1-3; D gene ambiguous. The CDR3 here is CSVSPPMSSGNTIYF. The CDR3 DNA sequence: TGCAGCGTTAGCCCCCCTATGAGCTCTGGAAACACCATATATTTT.